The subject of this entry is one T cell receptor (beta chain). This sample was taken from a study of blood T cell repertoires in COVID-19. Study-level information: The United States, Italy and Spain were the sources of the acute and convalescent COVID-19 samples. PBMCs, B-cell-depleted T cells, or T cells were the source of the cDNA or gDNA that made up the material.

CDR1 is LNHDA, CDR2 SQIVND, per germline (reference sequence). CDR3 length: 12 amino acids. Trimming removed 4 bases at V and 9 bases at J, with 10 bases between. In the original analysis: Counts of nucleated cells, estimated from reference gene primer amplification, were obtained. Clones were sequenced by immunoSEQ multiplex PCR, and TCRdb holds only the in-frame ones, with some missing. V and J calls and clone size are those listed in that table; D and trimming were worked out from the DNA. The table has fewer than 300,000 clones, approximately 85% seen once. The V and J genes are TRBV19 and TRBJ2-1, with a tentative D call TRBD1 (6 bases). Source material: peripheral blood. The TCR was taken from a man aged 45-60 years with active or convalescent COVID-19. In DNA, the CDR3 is TGTGCCAGTAGTACAGGGGCTAGTGAGCAGTTCTTC. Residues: CASSTGASEQFF.